Below, 30 T cell receptor beta chains from the same sample are listed, as sequenced in a study of blood T cell repertoires in COVID-19. Profiled with immunoSEQ multiplex PCR; TCRdb holds only in-frame clones, not every one. The data show around 95,000 clones, about 82% seen once. Sequenced: peripheral blood. Every receptor here comes from a man aged 45-60 years with active or convalescent COVID-19.

This clone came up once. This sequence joins TRBV30 and TRBJ2-1, with D tentatively TRBD1 (5 bases). CDR1 GTSNPN and CDR2 SVGIG come from the germline V gene (reference sequence). V was clipped by 4 bases and J by 8 bases, with 18 bases between them. This CDR3 contains 14 residues. This CDR3 reads CAWKTPGPRDEQFF. In nucleotides, the CDR3 is TGTGCCTGGAAAACCCCAGGGCCCCGGGATGAGCAGTTCTTC.

V is TRBV24-1 and J is TRBJ2-7; 8 bases agree with TRBD1. The CDR3 totals 16 residues. The germline gives CDR1 KGHDR, CDR2 SFDVKD. J lost 6 bases, V lost 4 bases, and 13 bases had no gene match. CDR3 nucleotide sequence: TGTGCCACCAGTGACCCTAGACAGGGGACAAACTCCGAGCAGTACTTC. As protein: CATSDPRQGTNSEQYF.

The rearrangement uses TRBV20-1 and TRBJ1-1; maybe TRBD1 (5 bases). The CDR3 runs 19 residues. The ends were cut back, 3 bases at V and 2 bases at J, with 28 bases in the middle. Per the germline V gene, CDR1 is DFQATT and CDR2 is SNEGSKA (reference sequence). The DNA of the CDR3 is TGCAGTGCTAGTCCTCGCTTACCCAGGGCTGGGCGGCCCAACACTGAAGCTTTCTTT. Amino acids: CSASPRLPRAGRPNTEAFF.

J is TRBJ2-7 and V is TRBV3-1 (or the pseudogene TRBV3-2); 8 nucleotides line up with TRBD1. Trimming at V came to 4 bases and at J to 6 bases, leaving 5 bases not matched to a gene. Germline V gene data show CDR1 as LGHDT and CDR2 as YNNKEL (reference sequence). The CDR3 is 13 amino acids. The chain's CDR3 is CASSPRTGREQYF. The CDR3 bases are TGTGCCAGCAGCCCGAGGACAGGGCGCGAGCAGTACTTC.

The rearrangement links TRBV28 to TRBJ2-5; 13 nucleotides match TRBD2. The V gene's germline CDR1 is MDHEN and CDR2 SYDVKM. After removal of 8 bases from V and 5 bases from J, the junction contained 5 bases not matched to a gene. This CDR3 region has 14 residues. DNA for the CDR3: TGTGCCAGCTGGACTAGCGGGAGCCATGAGACCCAGTACTTC. Translating it yields CASWTSGSHETQYF.

The V and J genes are TRBV2 and TRBJ2-5; a possible D gene is TRBD1 (6 bases). The V end lost 3 bases, the J end lost 4 bases, and 6 bases lay between the germline ends. Germline V lookup: CDR1 SNHLY, CDR2 FYNNEI. This CDR3 has 12 residues. CDR3 in DNA: TGTGCCAGCAGTGACAGGGGAGAGACCCAGTACTTC. It codes for CASSDRGETQYF.

The genes are TRBV29-1 and TRBJ2-7, with a possible D match to TRBD2 (6 bases). The V end lost 6 bases, the J end lost 3 bases, and 15 bases lay between the germline ends. CDR3 length equals 13 residues. From germline, CDR1 is SQVTM and CDR2 ANQGSEA. The CDR3 DNA reads as TGCAGCGTCGCCGCGGCGGGGAACTACGAGCAGTACTTC. Its translation: CSVAAAGNYEQYF.

The chain recombines TRBV5-1 with TRBJ1-1, with D perhaps TRBD1 (5 bases). The CDR3 spans 13 residues. Germline CDR1 is SGHRS and CDR2 is YFSETQ. Trimming stripped 4 bases from V and 10 bases from J, with 17 bases between. CDR3 loop: CASSPQGEGRAFF. The CDR3 coding sequence is TGCGCCAGCAGCCCCCAAGGGGAAGGTAGAGCTTTCTTT.

V and J are TRBV11-3 and TRBJ2-7; 7 bases map to TRBD1. This CDR3 has 13 residues. The J segment lost 3 bases and the V segment lost 4 bases, leaving 3 bases of the junction unmatched. Germline V gene lookup returns CDR1 SGHNT and CDR2 YENEEA. For the CDR3, the DNA is TGTGCCAGCAGCTCCCGACAGGGCTACGAGCAGTACTTC. Protein sequence: CASSSRQGYEQYF.

V and J are TRBV7-9 and TRBJ2-5, with TRBD2 matching over 11 bases. This CDR3 is built from 15 residues. Germline-derived CDR1 and CDR2 are SEHNR and FQNEAQ (reference sequence). J was trimmed by 5 bases and V by 1 base; bases with no gene match: 3. CDR3 sequence: CASSLGASGRETQYF. The CDR3 DNA reads as TGTGCCAGCAGCTTAGGCGCTAGCGGGAGGGAGACCCAGTACTTC. The full variable domain, with the rest looked up from reference TRBV7-9 and TRBJ2-5, is DTGVSQNPRHKITKRGQNVTFRCDPISEHNRLYWYRQTLGQGPEFLTYFQNEAQLEKSRLLSDRFSAERPKGSFSTLEIQRTEQGDSAMYLCASSLGASGRETQYFGPGTRLLVL.

The chain carries TRBV11-2 and TRBJ2-5, with TRBD2 as a possible D gene (7 bases). Germline V CDR1 and CDR2: SGHAT, FQNNGV. V lost 7 bases and J 5 bases, leaving 17 bases between the germline ends. The CDR3 totals 14 residues. CDR3 coding DNA: TGTGCCAGCACCGCCGGGGGGCGCCGGGAGACCCAGTACTTC. Protein product: CASTAGGRRETQYF.

The CDR3 nucleotides read TGTGCCAGCAGCCGGGACAGTGACTATGGCTACACCTTC. Residues: CASSRDSDYGYTF. The V and J genes are TRBV6-5 and TRBJ1-2; 7 bases fit TRBD1. The junction had 4 bases not matched to a gene; V was cut back by 6 bases and J by 3 bases. The CDR3 runs to 13 residues. Per the germline V gene, CDR1 is MNHEY and CDR2 is SVGAGI.

This chain uses TRBV27 with TRBJ1-2; D is ambiguous. V lost 3 bases and J 4 bases, leaving 9 bases between the germline ends. The CDR3 totals 13 residues. The germline gives CDR1 MNHEY, CDR2 SMNVEV (reference sequence). The DNA for the CDR3 is TGTGCCAGCAGTTTTAGGAGAGCCTATGGCTACACCTTC. It translates to CASSFRRAYGYTF.

This clone was counted a single time. At one end, the junction sequence differs from germline, possibly due to a read error. The chain employs TRBV5-4 and TRBJ2-6, with TRBD2 matching 15 bases. The CDR3 consists of 18 residues. The germline V gene has CDR1 SGHNT and CDR2 YYREEE (reference sequence). This CDR3 reads CASRLGLAGGSGANVLTF. The DNA for the CDR3 is TGTGCCAGCAGATTGGGACTAGCGGGAGGATCGGGGGCCAACGTCCTGACTTTC.

The table lists this clone with a count of one. The chain is built from TRBV10-3 and TRBJ2-7; TRBD1 agrees at 9 bases. CDR3 length equals 15 residues. Unmatched junction bases numbered 6, after V lost 6 bases and J lost 0 bases. Germline values: CDR1 ENHRY, CDR2 SYGVKD. CDR3 bases: TGTGCCATCAGCCGTGGGGACAGGGACTCCTACGAGCAGTACTTC. Translating it yields CAISRGDRDSYEQYF.

This rearrangement joins TRBV29-1 to TRBJ1-2, with 11 bases that match TRBD1. Per germline, CDR1 SQVTM and CDR2 ANQGSEA. This CDR3 has 13 amino acids. V dropped 6 bases and J dropped 3; count of bases not matched to a gene: 3. The CDR3 loop is CSVDRGRDYGYTF. The CDR3 DNA sequence: TGCAGCGTGGACAGGGGGCGGGACTATGGCTACACCTTC.

This rearrangement joins TRBV3-1 (or the pseudogene TRBV3-2) to TRBJ2-7; D perhaps matches TRBD2 (6 bases). V was trimmed by 5 bases and J by 4 bases, leaving 9 bases between them. This CDR3 comprises 12 residues. From germline, CDR1 is LGHDT and CDR2 YNNKEL (reference sequence). The CDR3 reads CASSFGGYEQYF. The DNA of the CDR3 is TGTGCCAGCAGCTTCGGGGGATACGAGCAGTACTTC.

The rearrangement joins TRBV5-4 to TRBJ2-7, with a tentative D call TRBD2 (6 bases). The CDR3 totals 15 residues. The germline V gene has CDR1 SGHNT and CDR2 YYREEE (reference sequence). With 0 bases removed from V and 4 bases from J, the gap between germline ends came to 14 bases. In DNA form, the CDR3 reads TGTGCCAGCAGCTTGGGGGGGGTGGGAGTTTACGAGCAGTACTTC. This encodes CASSLGGVGVYEQYF. Combining the CDR3 with reference TRBV5-4 and TRBJ2-7 gives the whole variable domain ETGVTQSPTHLIKTRGQQVTLRCSSQSGHNTVSWYQQALGQGPQFIFQYYREEENGRGNFPPRFSGLQFPNYSSELNVNALELDDSALYLCASSLGGVGVYEQYFGPGTRLTVT.

The V gene is TRBV28, the J gene TRBJ2-4; TRBD1 is a possible D gene (5 bases). Germline-derived CDR1 and CDR2 are MDHEN and SYDVKM. CDR3 size: 13 residues. V gave up 6 bases and J gave up 9 bases, with 15 bases separating them. CDR3 loop: CASRPGQGSIQYF. In DNA, the CDR3 is TGTGCCAGCAGACCCGGACAAGGCAGCATTCAGTACTTC.

The chain recombines TRBV5-1 with TRBJ2-3, with D possibly matching TRBD2 (6 bases). Trimming cost V 7 bases and J 0 bases, with 12 bases left between them. Germline V gene sequence: CDR1 SGHRS, CDR2 YFSETQ. The CDR3 length is 14 residues. The CDR3 reads CASGKSGSTDTQYF. The CDR3 DNA is TGCGCCAGCGGAAAAAGCGGGAGCACAGATACGCAGTATTTT.

The V and J genes are TRBV6-6 and TRBJ1-2, with a weak D call TRBD1 (6 bases). Germline CDR1 is MNHNY and CDR2 is SVGAGI (reference sequence). This CDR3 spans 13 amino acids. V dropped 7 bases and J dropped 7 bases, with 16 bases sitting between them. The CDR3 nucleotides read TGTGCCAGCACCCCTCGGGGGGGCAGTGGCTACACCTTC. Translation gives CASTPRGGSGYTF.

This chain uses TRBV5-1 with TRBJ2-7; 8 bases are a match to TRBD2. In germline, CDR1 is SGHRS, CDR2 YFSETQ. With V trimmed by 0 bases and J by 2 bases, 7 bases remained unmatched. The CDR3 has 16 amino acids. The DNA of the CDR3 is TGCGCCAGCAGCTTGGCCGGGGGGGCCGGAACCTACGAGCAGTACTTC. This encodes CASSLAGGAGTYEQYF.

This clone was counted a few times. V usage is TRBV19 and J usage is TRBJ1-2, with TRBD1 identical over 12 bases. V shed 5 bases, J shed 5 bases, and the junction held 9 bases outside the gene matches. This CDR3 comprises 16 residues. CDR1 is LNHDA and CDR2 is SQIVND in the germline V gene (reference sequence). CDR3 amino acids: CASSLGQGALLYGYTF. The CDR3 DNA sequence: TGTGCCAGTAGTTTGGGACAGGGGGCGTTATTGTATGGCTACACCTTC.

This sequence joins TRBV12-5 and TRBJ1-4; 9 bases fit TRBD1. With V trimmed by 5 bases and J by 4 bases, 2 bases remained unmatched. The CDR3 consists of 14 residues. Germline CDR1 LGHNT, CDR2 FRNRAP. CDR3 sequence (DNA): TGTGCTAGTGGTCGGGGACAGGGTAATGAAAAACTGTTTTTT. This encodes CASGRGQGNEKLFF.

This clone came up a few times. The rearrangement joins TRBV5-6 to TRBJ2-7; 11 bases fit TRBD2. This CDR3 region has 15 residues. Trimming at V came to 5 bases and at J to 5 bases, leaving 9 bases not matched to a gene. Germline-derived CDR1 and CDR2 are SGHDT and YYEEEE. For the CDR3, the DNA is TGTGCCAGCAGGCCTGTAGCGGGAGGGCGACACGAGCAGTACTTC. This sequence encodes CASRPVAGGRHEQYF.

This chain connects TRBV27 to TRBJ2-1; D not resolved. Between the trimmed V and J ends, which lost 0 bases and 7 bases, there was a span of 13 bases. CDR3 length: 15 amino acids. The V gene's germline CDR1 is MNHEY and CDR2 SMNVEV (reference sequence). The CDR3 is CASSLSLSSRNEQFF. The CDR3 coding sequence is TGTGCCAGCAGTTTATCTCTGTCATCACGGAATGAGCAGTTCTTC.

The chain employs TRBV5-1 and TRBJ2-7; TRBD1 is a possible D gene (6 bases). Per the germline V gene, CDR1 is SGHRS and CDR2 is YFSETQ. V was pared by 4 bases and J by 7 bases, with 12 bases between. The CDR3 consists of 12 residues. The CDR3 bases are TGCGCCAGCAGCGAGCCCACAGGGGAGCAGTACTTC. Residues: CASSEPTGEQYF.

J is TRBJ1-1 and V is TRBV7-8, with a weak D call TRBD1 (6 bases). Germline-derived CDR1 and CDR2 are SGHVS and FQNEAQ. The CDR3 is 14 residues long. Deletions cut 5 bases from V and 1 base from J, with 11 bases between. Here the CDR3 reads CASSASQGNTEAFF. The CDR3 DNA is TGTGCCAGCAGCGCCTCACAGGGGAACACTGAAGCTTTCTTT.

V is TRBV11-3 and J is TRBJ1-1; D ambiguous. The V gene's germline CDR1 is SGHNT and CDR2 YENEEA. Trimming left V 5 bases short and J 3 bases short, with 10 bases between. This CDR3 is 13 amino acids long. The CDR3 sequence: CASSQRRDTEAFF. The CDR3 DNA sequence: TGTGCCAGCAGCCAAAGGAGGGACACTGAAGCTTTCTTT.

This clone appeared once. The chain is built from TRBV5-1 and TRBJ2-7, with D hard to call. This CDR3 comprises 12 residues. Germline CDR1 SGHRS, CDR2 YFSETQ. V lost 1 base to trimming and J lost 5 bases, with 7 bases between them. The CDR3 DNA sequence: TGCGCCAGCAGCTTGAACTATAACGAGCAGTACTTC. Translated, it gives CASSLNYNEQYF. Full variable domain (outside the CDR3, taken from reference TRBV5-1 and TRBJ2-7): KAGVTQTPRYLIKTRGQQVTLSCSPISGHRSVSWYQQTPGQGLQFLFEYFSETQRNKGNFPGRFSGRQFSNSRSEMNVSTLELGDSALYLCASSLNYNEQYFGPGTRLTVT.